The following is a TCR beta chain sequence with its context. The entry originates in a study of T cell changes during pregnancy in multiple sclerosis. V gave up 2 bases and J gave up 4 bases, with 18 bases separating them. From germline, CDR1 is ENHRY and CDR2 SYGVKD. The CDR3 is 18 amino acids. The data were produced by immunoSEQ multiplex PCR, yet TCRdb's version contains in-frame clones alone and is incomplete. Among 65,000 to 75,000 clones, roughly 92% were seen once, and the ten largest hold approximately 3.3%. The rearrangement uses TRBV10-3 and TRBJ1-6; D unclear. The source was peripheral blood, collected after pregnancy. The origin of this receptor is a female donor in good health, enrolled as a control in a pregnancy study. The chain's CDR3 is CAISEAKGGGVYNSPLHF. The DNA of the CDR3 is TGTGCCATCAGTGAGGCGAAAGGCGGCGGGGTTTATAATTCACCCCTCCACTTT.